A single sample gave rise to the 10 T cell receptor beta chains below, sequenced in a study of control samples from healthy donors and cancer patients. Clones were read by immunoSEQ multiplex PCR, and TCRdb kept only the in-frame ones, dropping some. The sample lists fewer than 200,000 clones, roughly 93% seen once, with about 1.6% in the top ten. The source material was blood. These TCRs come from a man aged 18-30 years in good health.

The chain recombines TRBV5-1 with TRBJ1-2; maybe TRBD1 (6 bases). This CDR3 is 15 amino acids long. Germline assignment: CDR1 SGHRS and CDR2 YFSETQ. The V gene lost 4 bases and the J gene lost 8 bases, with 21 bases spanning the gap. The CDR3: CASSLGDIPSGGYTF. DNA of the CDR3: TGCGCCAGCAGCCTGGGGGACATCCCTTCGGGCGGCTACACCTTC.

The chain combines TRBV18 with TRBJ1-1; D ambiguous. Trimming removed 2 bases at V and 6 bases at J, with 7 bases between. This CDR3 is 12 amino acids long. From germline, CDR1 is KGHSH and CDR2 LQKENI. CDR3 protein: CASSPGKSEAFF. In DNA form, the CDR3 reads TGTGCCAGCTCACCAGGGAAGTCTGAAGCTTTCTTT.

This clone was seen once. The chain couples TRBV19 to TRBJ1-2; D unclear. The V end was cut by 10 bases, the J end by 4 bases, with 16 bases between. This CDR3 is built from 13 residues. Germline V gives CDR1 LNHDA, CDR2 SQIVND (reference sequence). DNA of the CDR3: TGTGCCACTGCGGTTGGCCCTCGCTATGGCTACACCTTC. This sequence encodes CATAVGPRYGYTF. Based on the CDR3 plus reference TRBV19 and TRBJ1-2, the full variable domain is DGGITQSPKYLFRKEGQNVTLSCEQNLNHDAMYWYRQDPGQGLRLIYYSQIVNDFQKGDIAEGYSVSREKKESFPLTVTSAQKNPTAFYLCATAVGPRYGYTFGSGTRLTVV.

As DNA, the CDR3 is TGTGCCAGCAGCTTCATACGGGGCGGTTACGAGCAGTACTTC. It yields the protein CASSFIRGGYEQYF. This rearrangement joins TRBV5-6 to TRBJ2-7, with D perhaps given as TRBD1 or TRBD2 (5 bases each). Trimming took off 2 bases at V and 4 bases at J, with 13 bases between the two ends. Germline lookup yields CDR1 SGHDT and CDR2 YYEEEE. This CDR3 region has 14 residues.

This chain connects TRBV5-4 to TRBJ2-2; TRBD2 matches 9 bases. The CDR3 covers 18 residues. Germline V gene lookup returns CDR1 SGHNT and CDR2 YYREEE (reference sequence). Trimming at V came to 3 bases and at J to 5 bases, leaving 14 bases not matched to a gene. DNA of the CDR3: TGTGCCAGCAGCTCCCCGAGGGAGGCGGGGGGGGTTACCGGGGAGCTGTTTTTT. As protein: CASSSPREAGGVTGELFF.

This chain connects TRBV6-1 to TRBJ2-7; 8 bases align to TRBD1. The CDR3 length is 14 residues. Germline CDR1 reads MNHNS; CDR2 reads SASEGT. J gave up 7 bases and V 3 bases, and 8 bases lay outside the gene matches. The CDR3 reads CASSDIGQGGEQYF. CDR3 nucleotide sequence: TGTGCCAGCAGTGATATAGGACAGGGCGGGGAGCAGTACTTC.

The sample holds a few counts of this clone. The gene calls are TRBV3-1 (or the pseudogene TRBV3-2) and TRBJ2-5; 7 nucleotides agree with TRBD2. Germline-derived CDR1 and CDR2 are LGHDT and YNNKEL (reference sequence). Losses at the gene ends were 0 bases for V and 5 bases for J; bases not matched to a gene: 0. CDR3 size: 13 residues. The CDR3 region is CASSQERGETQYF. The CDR3 region has the DNA TGTGCCAGCAGCCAAGAGCGGGGGGAGACCCAGTACTTC.

The chain uses TRBV5-1 and TRBJ1-6; D unresolved. Between the trimmed V and J ends, which lost 4 bases and 7 bases, there was a span of 15 bases. Per germline, CDR1 SGHRS and CDR2 YFSETQ. The CDR3 sequence is 15 residues long. CDR3 in amino acids: CASSISGIENSPLHF. The CDR3 coding sequence is TGCGCCAGCAGCATTTCCGGGATCGAGAATTCACCCCTCCACTTT. Supplemented by reference TRBV5-1 and TRBJ1-6, the full variable domain reads KAGVTQTPRYLIKTRGQQVTLSCSPISGHRSVSWYQQTPGQGLQFLFEYFSETQRNKGNFPGRFSGRQFSNSRSEMNVSTLELGDSALYLCASSISGIENSPLHFGNGTRLTVT.

This chain connects TRBV4-1 to TRBJ1-3; no definite D call. V shed 4 bases and J shed 0 bases, with 10 bases lying between them. The CDR3 length is 15 residues. Germline V gives CDR1 MGHRA, CDR2 YSYEKL. CDR3 amino acids: CASSRSQISGNTIYF. CDR3 in DNA: TGCGCCAGCAGCCGGTCACAGATCTCTGGAAACACCATATATTTT.

The chain joins TRBV12-3 or TRBV12-4 to TRBJ1-5; 7 nucleotides line up with TRBD1. With V trimmed by 6 bases and J by 9 bases, 8 bases remained unmatched. This CDR3 region has 13 residues. CDR3 in DNA: TGTGCCAGCAGCCCCGACAGGGTCGGGCCCCAGCATTTT. Translating it yields CASSPDRVGPQHF.